Listed below are T cell receptor beta chains from one sample, sequenced in a study of cytomegalovirus exposure and HLA in healthy donors. Method: immunoSEQ multiplex PCR; TCRdb's copy keeps in-frame clones and lacks some. The sample lists about 130,000 clones; approximately 78% were seen once. The sequenced material came from PBMCs. The receptors derive from a man under 40 in good health and CMV-seropositive. CDR3s include the opening cysteine and the closing phenylalanine or tryptophan.

v_call	j_call	cdr3_aa
TRBV5-6	TRBJ2-1	CASLVTGRFDNEQFF
TRBV5-4	TRBJ2-1	CASSLSSGRYNEQFF
TRBV11-3	TRBJ2-3	CASSLGQAFTDTQYF
TRBV4-3	TRBJ2-5	CASSQEPTRGRETQYF
TRBV19	TRBJ2-3	CASSTRLAADYNTQYF
TRBV5-1	TRBJ2-7	CASSLGPGGSEQYF
TRBV9	TRBJ1-2	CASSASRGRRVRYYGYTF
TRBV5-1	TRBJ1-2	CASSLVAQNPGTF
TRBV27	TRBJ2-1	CASSIVSSYNEQFF
TRBV5-1	TRBJ2-5	CASSLGAGTGGRIQETQYF
TRBV11-3	TRBJ2-3	CASSFQSPGTSGSDTQYF
TRBV28	TRBJ2-1	CASSLGTGGLAGVGRSYNEQFF
TRBV11-2	TRBJ2-7	CASRTGHYEQYF
TRBV7-9	TRBJ2-2	CASSLVGGATGELFF
TRBV7-2	TRBJ2-7	CASSTGTGYYEQYF
TRBV10-3	TRBJ1-1	CAISEQGARTEAFF
TRBV5-1	TRBJ2-7	CASSLGSTHEQYF
TRBV4-1	TRBJ2-2	CASSREGTGETGELFF
TRBV7-2	TRBJ2-5	CASSLETSGSGRETQYF
TRBV2	TRBJ2-4	CASRPGLLAKNIQYF
TRBV23-1	TRBJ2-4	CASSQTPGPKNIQYF
TRBV7-9	TRBJ2-7	CASSSGTSYEQYF
TRBV15	TRBJ2-1	CATSRDLGGSPSYNEQFF
TRBV10-3	TRBJ2-5	CAISDVETQYF
TRBV4-3	TRBJ1-1	CASSPEGAITEAFF
TRBV15	TRBJ1-1	CATSRAPPGNTEAFF
TRBV18	TRBJ2-7	CASSPSTGGRGSYEQYF
TRBV19	TRBJ2-5	CASRVGRDQETQYF
TRBV6-5	TRBJ2-7	CASSYSGTGGYEQYF
TRBV7-9	TRBJ1-5	CASSSTGHSNQPQHF
TRBV6-1	TRBJ1-2	CASSESGRGSNYGYTF
TRBV18	TRBJ2-6	CASSLGRTPQGPSGANVLTF
TRBV28	TRBJ2-3	CASSFRTATDTDTQYF
TRBV4-1	TRBJ2-6	CASSQGPSGANVLTF
TRBV5-8	TRBJ1-5	CASDRGGQPQHF
TRBV19	TRBJ2-1	CASSEAGGYNEQFF
TRBV27	TRBJ2-1	CASSSQRESTRIYNEQFF
TRBV7-9	TRBJ2-7	CASRGTGGYEQYF
TRBV27	TRBJ2-3	CASSLSWGGADTQYF